Listed here is a single TCR beta chain. The clone's antigen remains unknown. No much larger clonotype is one base removed from it; base qualities were not supplied. Each collaborating institution followed its own protocols to collect whole blood in K2EDTA tubes. For TCRbeta analysis, collaborators shipped samples in one of three forms: frozen whole blood, isolated PBMCs, or DNA extracted from either of those sample types. The data were obtained in a study of blood T cell repertoires in COVID-19 (dated by TCRdb to about 2020). Study-level background: Samples covering the acute and convalescent phases of COVID-19 were provided by collaborators in the United States, Italy and Spain. The sample metadata nearly always contained a de-identified subject ID, COVID-19 status, age in years and sex. The repertoires were released in a freely available public database meant as a resource for research on the immune response to SARS-CoV-2. The material from the prospective study consisted of cDNA or gDNA derived from T cells, B-cell-depleted T cells, or PBMCs. The samples were drawn from two sources: the first 160 participants of the ongoing ImmuneRACE study, and 1,254 subjects contributed by 6 global collaborators. Subjects who had been exposed to COVID-19, were actively infected with it, or had recovered from it provided the deeply sampled blood TCRbeta repertoires that made up the dataset. Where available, HLA class I and class II types were taken from metadata supplied by the sample provider and were not determined by assay-based typing. The study at large found these results: How much clinical and demographic metadata was included differed by source and by participant, and the metadata was provided uncurated.

The immunoSEQ Assay, a bias-controlled multiplex PCR, was used to amplify TCRbeta CDR3 regions from genomic DNA. As for how the authors treated the data: The number of nucleated cells in each sample was estimated from the amplification of reference gene primers within the assay. To quantify the absolute abundance of each unique TCRbeta CDR3 rearrangement, sequence reads were collapsed and filtered. Productive Simpson clonality was computed per sample as the square root of Simpson's diversity index over productive rearrangements. TCRdb limited this immuneACCESS table to in-frame rearrangements with V and J called. A share of clones is missing; checked studies link under half to unresolved V genes, and the rest is unexplained. D and trimming come from the DNA, and the V and J calls and clone size come from that table. Present in this sample are roughly 200,000 clones, roughly 85% of which were seen just once. 20% to 25% of the sample belongs to the ten largest clones.

This TCR came from a man in his 60s with active or convalescent COVID-19. The sequencing sample was made of peripheral blood.

The CDR3 corresponds to CATSRSGTSGETQYF. The DNA is TGTGCCACCAGCAGATCCGGGACTAGCGGAGAGACCCAGTACTTC. Recombination connected TRBV15 to TRBJ2-5; 11 nucleotides in the junction match TRBD2. The junction shows trimming of 2 bases on V and 4 bases on J, and the gene matches do not reach 3 bases of it. The CDR3, cysteine through phenylalanine, is 15 amino acids long. The only DNA kept is the CDR3, 45 bases in frame from the first base. From a lookup of the germline V gene (reference sequence), CDR1 and CDR2 are LNHNV and YYDKDF.